This entry is about one T cell receptor (beta chain). The antigen remains unidentified. The record originates from a study of T cells expressing NK-cell markers. Across the study: Beta-chain profiling covered CD3+CD56+NKG2C+, CD3+CD56+NKG2C- and CD3+CD56-NKG2C+ sorted subsets. The authors sequenced eight donors, of whom seven were HCMV-seropositive and one was seronegative. Study observations and caveats: It is unclear if expanded NKG2C-expressing clones target HCMV antigens.

Following a re-call of the 5' RACE reads, TCRdb has one entry per CDR3 protein and lacks DNA. The sample table includes under 500,000 distinct CDR3 sequences. Per germline, CDR1 MGHRA and CDR2 YSYEKL. There are 16 residues in the CDR3. The chain employs TRBV4-1 and TRBJ1-5; absent DNA, TCRdb's TRBD1 call cannot be checked. The material sequenced was blood T cells: a sorted CD56 or NKG2C T cell subset, CD4+ or CD8+ T cells, or bulk PBMC T cells (not recorded which). This sequence originates from a woman between 18 and 75 years old in good health. The CDR3 spells CASSQDLQGAHQPQHF.